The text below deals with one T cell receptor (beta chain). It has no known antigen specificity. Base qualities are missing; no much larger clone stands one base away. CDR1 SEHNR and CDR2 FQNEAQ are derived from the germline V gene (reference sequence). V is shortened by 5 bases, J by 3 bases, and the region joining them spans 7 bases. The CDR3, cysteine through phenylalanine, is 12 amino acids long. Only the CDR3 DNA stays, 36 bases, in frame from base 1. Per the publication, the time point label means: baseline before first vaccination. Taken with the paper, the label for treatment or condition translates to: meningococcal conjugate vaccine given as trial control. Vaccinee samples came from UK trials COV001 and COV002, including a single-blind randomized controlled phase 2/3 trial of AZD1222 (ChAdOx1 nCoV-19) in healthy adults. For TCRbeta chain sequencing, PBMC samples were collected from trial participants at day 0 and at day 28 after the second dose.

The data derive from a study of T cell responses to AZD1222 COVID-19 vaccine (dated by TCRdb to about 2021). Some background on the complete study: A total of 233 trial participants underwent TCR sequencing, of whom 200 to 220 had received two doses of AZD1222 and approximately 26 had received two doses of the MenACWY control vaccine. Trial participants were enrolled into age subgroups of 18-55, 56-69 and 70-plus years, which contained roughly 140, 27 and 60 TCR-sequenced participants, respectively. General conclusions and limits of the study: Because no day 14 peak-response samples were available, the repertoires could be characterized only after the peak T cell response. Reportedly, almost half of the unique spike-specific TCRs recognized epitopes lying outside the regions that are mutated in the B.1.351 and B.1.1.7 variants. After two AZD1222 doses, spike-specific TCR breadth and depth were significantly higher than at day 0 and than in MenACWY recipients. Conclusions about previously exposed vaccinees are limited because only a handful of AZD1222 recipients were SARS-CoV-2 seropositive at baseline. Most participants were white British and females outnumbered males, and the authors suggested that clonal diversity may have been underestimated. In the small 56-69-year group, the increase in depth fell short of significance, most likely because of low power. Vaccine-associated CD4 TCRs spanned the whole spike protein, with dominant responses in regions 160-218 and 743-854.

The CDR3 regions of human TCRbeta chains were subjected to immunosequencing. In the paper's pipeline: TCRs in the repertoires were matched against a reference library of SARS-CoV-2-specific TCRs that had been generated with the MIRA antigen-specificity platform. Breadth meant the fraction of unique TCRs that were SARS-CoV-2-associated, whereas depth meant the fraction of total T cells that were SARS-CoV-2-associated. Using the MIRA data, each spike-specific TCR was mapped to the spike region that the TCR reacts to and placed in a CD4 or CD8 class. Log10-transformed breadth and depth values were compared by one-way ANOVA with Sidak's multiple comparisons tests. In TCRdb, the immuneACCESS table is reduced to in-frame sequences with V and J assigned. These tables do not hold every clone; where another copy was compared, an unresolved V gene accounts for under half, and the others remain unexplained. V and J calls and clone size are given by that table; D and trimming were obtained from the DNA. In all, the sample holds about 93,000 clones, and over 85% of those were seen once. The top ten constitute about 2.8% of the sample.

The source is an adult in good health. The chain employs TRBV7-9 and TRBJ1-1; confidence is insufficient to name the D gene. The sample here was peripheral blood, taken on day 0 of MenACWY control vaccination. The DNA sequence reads TGTGCCAGCAGCCCGAGAGACACTGAAGCTTTCTTT. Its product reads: CASSPRDTEAFF.